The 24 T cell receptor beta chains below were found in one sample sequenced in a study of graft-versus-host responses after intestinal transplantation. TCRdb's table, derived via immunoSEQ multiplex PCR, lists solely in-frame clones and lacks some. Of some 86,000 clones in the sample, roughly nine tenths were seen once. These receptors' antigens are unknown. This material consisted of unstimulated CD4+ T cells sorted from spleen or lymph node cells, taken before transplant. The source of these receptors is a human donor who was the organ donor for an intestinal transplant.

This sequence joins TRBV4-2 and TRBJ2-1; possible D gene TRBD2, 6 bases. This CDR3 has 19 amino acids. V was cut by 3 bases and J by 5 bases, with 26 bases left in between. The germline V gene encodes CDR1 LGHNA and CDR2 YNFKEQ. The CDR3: CASSQVWGTGSPPDNEQFF. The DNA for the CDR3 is TGTGCCAGCAGCCAGGTTTGGGGGACTGGCTCACCCCCGGACAATGAGCAGTTCTTC.

DNA of the CDR3: TGTGCCAGCAGCTTGGGACTAGCGGGCACAGATACGCAGTATTTT. It encodes CASSLGLAGTDTQYF. The chain employs TRBV7-8 and TRBJ2-3, with 11 bases identical to TRBD2. From germline, CDR1 is SGHVS and CDR2 FQNEAQ. J gave up 1 base and V 3 bases, and 0 bases lay outside the gene matches. The CDR3 totals 15 residues.

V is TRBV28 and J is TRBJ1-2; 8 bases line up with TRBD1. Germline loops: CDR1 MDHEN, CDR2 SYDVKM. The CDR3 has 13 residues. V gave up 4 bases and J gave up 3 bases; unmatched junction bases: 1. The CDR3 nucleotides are TGTGCCAGCAGTTCGGGACAGGACTATGGCTACACCTTC. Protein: CASSSGQDYGYTF.

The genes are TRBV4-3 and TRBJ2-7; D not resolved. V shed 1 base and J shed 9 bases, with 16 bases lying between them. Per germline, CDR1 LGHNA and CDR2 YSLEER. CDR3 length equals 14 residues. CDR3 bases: TGCGCCAGCAGCCAAGGACGACTTGTGGGTTGGCAGTACTTC. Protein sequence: CASSQGRLVGWQYF.

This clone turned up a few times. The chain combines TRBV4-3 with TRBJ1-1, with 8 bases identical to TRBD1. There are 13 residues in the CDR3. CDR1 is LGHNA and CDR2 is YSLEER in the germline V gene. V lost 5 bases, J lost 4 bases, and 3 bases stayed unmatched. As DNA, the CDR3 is TGCGCCAGCAGCTCCAGGGGGCCCACTGAAGCTTTCTTT. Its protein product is CASSSRGPTEAFF.

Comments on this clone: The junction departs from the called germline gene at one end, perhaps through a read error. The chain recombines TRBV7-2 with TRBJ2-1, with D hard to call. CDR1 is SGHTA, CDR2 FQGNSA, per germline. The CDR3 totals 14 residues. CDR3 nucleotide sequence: TGTGCCAGCGGCTTACCCCCGGGTCGGAATGAGCAGTTCTTC. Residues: CASGLPPGRNEQFF.

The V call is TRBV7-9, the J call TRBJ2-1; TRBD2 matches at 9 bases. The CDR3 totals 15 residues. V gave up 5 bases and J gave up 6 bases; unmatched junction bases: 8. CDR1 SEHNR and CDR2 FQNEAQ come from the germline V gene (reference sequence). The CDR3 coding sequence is TGTGCCAGCAGCGCCAGGGGCGGGAGGGCCAATGAGCAGTTCTTC. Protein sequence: CASSARGGRANEQFF.

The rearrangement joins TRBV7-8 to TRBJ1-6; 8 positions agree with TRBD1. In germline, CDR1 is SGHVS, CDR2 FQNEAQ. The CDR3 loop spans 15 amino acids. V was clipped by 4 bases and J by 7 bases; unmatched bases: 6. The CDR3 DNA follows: TGTGCCAGCAGCTCCAACAGGGGGAGAAATTCACCCCTCCACTTT. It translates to CASSSNRGRNSPLHF.

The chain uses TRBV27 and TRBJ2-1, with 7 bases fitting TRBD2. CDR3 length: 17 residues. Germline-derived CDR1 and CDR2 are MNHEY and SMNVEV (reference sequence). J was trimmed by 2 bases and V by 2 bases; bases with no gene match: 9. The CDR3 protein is CASSLGRGGSAYNEQFF. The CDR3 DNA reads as TGTGCCAGCAGTTTAGGTCGGGGAGGGTCGGCCTACAATGAGCAGTTCTTC.

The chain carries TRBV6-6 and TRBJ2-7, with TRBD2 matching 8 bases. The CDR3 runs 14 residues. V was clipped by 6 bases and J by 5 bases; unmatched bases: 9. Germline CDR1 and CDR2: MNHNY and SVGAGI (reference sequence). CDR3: CASSLGGTRDEQYF. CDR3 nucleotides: TGTGCCAGCAGCCTAGGGGGGACTAGGGACGAGCAGTACTTC.

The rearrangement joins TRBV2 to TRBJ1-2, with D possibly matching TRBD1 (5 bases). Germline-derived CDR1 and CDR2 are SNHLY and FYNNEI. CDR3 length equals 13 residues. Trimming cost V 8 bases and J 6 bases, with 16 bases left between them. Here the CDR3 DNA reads TGTGCCAGCGGTTGGCAGGGTGGTAATGGCTACACCTTC. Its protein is CASGWQGGNGYTF.

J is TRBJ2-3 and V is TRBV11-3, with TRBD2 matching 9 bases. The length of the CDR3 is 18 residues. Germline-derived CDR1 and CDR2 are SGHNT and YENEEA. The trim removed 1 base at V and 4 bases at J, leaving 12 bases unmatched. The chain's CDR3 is CASSLGPAGGASADTQYF. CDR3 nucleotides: TGTGCCAGCAGCTTAGGTCCGGCGGGAGGGGCCTCTGCAGATACGCAGTATTTT.

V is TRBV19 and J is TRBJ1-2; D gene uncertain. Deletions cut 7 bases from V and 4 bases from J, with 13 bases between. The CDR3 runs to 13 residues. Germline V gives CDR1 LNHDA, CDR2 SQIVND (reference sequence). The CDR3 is CASNLIGSYGYTF. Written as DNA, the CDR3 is TGTGCCAGTAACCTCATTGGGAGCTATGGCTACACCTTC. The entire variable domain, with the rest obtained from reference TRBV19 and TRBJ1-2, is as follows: DGGITQSPKYLFRKEGQNVTLSCEQNLNHDAMYWYRQDPGQGLRLIYYSQIVNDFQKGDIAEGYSVSREKKESFPLTVTSAQKNPTAFYLCASNLIGSYGYTFGSGTRLTVV.

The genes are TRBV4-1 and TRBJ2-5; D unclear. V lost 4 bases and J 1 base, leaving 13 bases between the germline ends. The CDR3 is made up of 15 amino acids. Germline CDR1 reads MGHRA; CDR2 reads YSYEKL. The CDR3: CASSRRGVGQETQYF. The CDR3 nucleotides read TGCGCCAGCAGCCGAAGAGGTGTGGGCCAAGAGACCCAGTACTTC.

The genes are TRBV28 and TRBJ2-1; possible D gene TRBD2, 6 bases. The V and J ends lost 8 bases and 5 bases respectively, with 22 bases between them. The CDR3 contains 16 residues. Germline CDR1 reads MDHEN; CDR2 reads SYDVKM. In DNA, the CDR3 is TGTGCCAGCCACGTTTGGGGGAGGTCTATCGACAATGAGCAGTTCTTC. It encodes CASHVWGRSIDNEQFF.

In DNA form, the CDR3 reads TGTGCCAGCTGTGGGGTGAGGGAGGGTGGCTACACCTTC. Translating gives CASCGVREGGYTF. This chain uses TRBV2 with TRBJ1-2; D is undetermined. The ends were cut back, 8 bases at V and 7 bases at J, with 17 bases in the middle. The germline CDR1 and CDR2 sequences are SNHLY and FYNNEI. The CDR3 covers 13 residues.

The DNA of the CDR3 is TGTGCCAGCAGCCTATTAGCGGGAGTTTTAATGGATGAGCAGTTCTTC. Translated, it gives CASSLLAGVLMDEQFF. The V and J genes are TRBV7-2 and TRBJ2-1, with TRBD2 identical over 9 bases. The CDR3 is 16 residues long. Germline V lookup: CDR1 SGHTA, CDR2 FQGNSA. V shed 5 bases and J 8 bases; nucleotides not matched to a gene: 13.

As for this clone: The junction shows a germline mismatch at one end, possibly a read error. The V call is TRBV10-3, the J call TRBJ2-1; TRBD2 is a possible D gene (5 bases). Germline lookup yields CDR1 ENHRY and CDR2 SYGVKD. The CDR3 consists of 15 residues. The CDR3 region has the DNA TGTGCCATCGGCGGCTGGGCGGGTTCCTTCAATGAGCAGTTCTTC. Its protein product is CAIGGWAGSFNEQFF.

The CDR3 loop is CASTSRGGENSPLHF. As DNA, the CDR3 is TGTGCCAGCACATCCCGAGGGGGGGAGAATTCACCCCTCCACTTT. The rearrangement joins TRBV2 to TRBJ1-6, with D perhaps TRBD1 (6 bases). This CDR3 has 15 residues. Trimming pared 7 bases from V and 7 bases from J, leaving 17 bases between. In germline, CDR1 is SNHLY, CDR2 FYNNEI.

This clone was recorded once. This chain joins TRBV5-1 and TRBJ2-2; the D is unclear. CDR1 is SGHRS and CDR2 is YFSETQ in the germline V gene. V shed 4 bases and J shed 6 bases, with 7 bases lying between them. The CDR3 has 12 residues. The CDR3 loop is CASSSTAGELFF. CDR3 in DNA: TGCGCCAGCAGCAGCACAGCCGGGGAGCTGTTTTTT.

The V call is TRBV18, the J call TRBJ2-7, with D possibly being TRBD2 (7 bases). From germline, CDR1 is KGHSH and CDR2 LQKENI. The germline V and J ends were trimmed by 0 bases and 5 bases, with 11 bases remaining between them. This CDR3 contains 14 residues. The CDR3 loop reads CASSPPGGLHEQYF. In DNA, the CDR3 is TGTGCCAGCTCACCACCGGGGGGGCTTCACGAGCAGTACTTC.

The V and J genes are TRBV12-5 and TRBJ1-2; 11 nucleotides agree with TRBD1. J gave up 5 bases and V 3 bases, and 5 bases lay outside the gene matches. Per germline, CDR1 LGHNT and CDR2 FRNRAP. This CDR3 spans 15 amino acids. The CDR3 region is CASGLVGTGGYGYTF. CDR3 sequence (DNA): TGTGCTAGTGGTTTAGTAGGGACAGGGGGGTATGGCTACACCTTC.

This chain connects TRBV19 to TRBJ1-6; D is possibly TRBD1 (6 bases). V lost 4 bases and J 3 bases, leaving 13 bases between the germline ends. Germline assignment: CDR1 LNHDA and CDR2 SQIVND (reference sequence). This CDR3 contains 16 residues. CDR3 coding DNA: TGTGCCAGTAGTACCGGACAGATCTTCTATAATTCACCCCTCCACTTT. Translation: CASSTGQIFYNSPLHF.

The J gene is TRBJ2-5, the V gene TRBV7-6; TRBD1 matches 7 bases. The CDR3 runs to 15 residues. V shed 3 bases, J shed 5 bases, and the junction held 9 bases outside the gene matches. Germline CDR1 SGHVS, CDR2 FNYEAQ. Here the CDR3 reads CASSFYQTGMETQYF. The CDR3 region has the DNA TGTGCCAGCAGCTTCTATCAGACAGGGATGGAGACCCAGTACTTC.